These 11 T cell receptor beta chains came from one sample sequenced in a study of blood T cell repertoires in COVID-19. Here immunoSEQ multiplex PCR was the method, and the copy in TCRdb shows in-frame clones only, minus some. The sample has more than 30,000 clones; approximately 91% are singletons. Sequencing was done on a sample of peripheral blood. These receptors were obtained from a man aged 55 to 69 with active COVID-19.

The chain joins TRBV5-5 to TRBJ2-3; D unclear. The V end was cut by 1 base, the J end by 4 bases, with 16 bases between. CDR1 and CDR2 (germline): SGHKS, YYEKEE (reference sequence). The CDR3 sequence is 16 residues long. CDR3 residues: CASSLSEVFEADTQYF. DNA of the CDR3: TGTGCCAGCAGCTTGTCCGAGGTTTTTGAGGCAGATACGCAGTATTTT.

The chain links TRBV18 to TRBJ1-4; 7 nucleotides agree with TRBD1. CDR3 length: 15 amino acids. With 6 bases clipped from V and 5 bases from J, the junction kept 9 bases outside the gene matches. In germline, CDR1 is KGHSH, CDR2 LQKENI. This chain's CDR3 is CASSSAGTENEKLFF. In DNA form, the CDR3 reads TGTGCCAGCTCGTCAGCCGGGACAGAGAATGAAAAACTGTTTTTT.

The chain couples TRBV24-1 to TRBJ2-1; TRBD1 is a possible D gene (6 bases). In germline, CDR1 is KGHDR, CDR2 SFDVKD. Trimming took off 9 bases at V and 9 bases at J, with 17 bases between the two ends. The CDR3 runs to 13 residues. The CDR3 bases are TGTGCCACCCCACTACAGGGTTTTGGTGAGCAGTTCTTC. Its translation is CATPLQGFGEQFF.

Sample share makes this clone medium-sized. V usage is TRBV2 and J usage is TRBJ1-5, with D perhaps matching TRBD1 (5 bases). From germline, CDR1 is SNHLY and CDR2 FYNNEI. The CDR3 consists of 15 residues. V gave up 1 base and J gave up 5 bases, with 12 bases separating them. CDR3: CASSEGRQLHQPQHF. DNA of the CDR3: TGTGCCAGCAGTGAAGGGAGACAGCTTCATCAGCCCCAGCATTTT.

The rearrangement joins TRBV29-1 to TRBJ2-2, with D tentatively TRBD2 (5 bases). Germline V lookup: CDR1 SQVTM, CDR2 ANQGSEA. V was shortened by 3 bases and J by 1 base, with 6 bases between the two germline ends. CDR3 length: 13 amino acids. Written as DNA, the CDR3 is TGCAGCGTTGATCGGGGGAACACCGGGGAGCTGTTTTTT. This codes for CSVDRGNTGELFF.

The rearrangement links TRBV10-3 to TRBJ1-3; TRBD1 aligns across 9 bases. This CDR3 contains 14 residues. With 5 bases clipped from V and 4 bases from J, the junction kept 3 bases outside the gene matches. The germline gives CDR1 ENHRY, CDR2 SYGVKD. CDR3 sequence reads: CAISTGGSGNTIYF. The CDR3 DNA sequence: TGTGCCATCAGTACAGGGGGCAGCGGAAACACCATATATTTT.

The chain combines TRBV3-1 (or the pseudogene TRBV3-2) with TRBJ1-6; D gene ambiguous. Per the germline V gene, CDR1 is LGHDT and CDR2 is YNNKEL (reference sequence). The V and J ends lost 4 bases and 0 bases respectively, with 10 bases between them. The CDR3 runs 16 residues. CDR3 sequence (DNA): TGTGCCAGCAGCCTACTCATGAGCTCCTATAATTCACCCCTCCACTTT. As protein: CASSLLMSSYNSPLHF.

The chain joins TRBV6-6 to TRBJ1-5; D gene unclear. V shed 5 bases and J shed 0 bases, with 17 bases lying between them. The germline CDR1 and CDR2 sequences are MNHNY and SVGAGI (reference sequence). The CDR3 length is 17 residues. CDR3 protein: CASSPSSGTASNQPQHF. CDR3 coding DNA: TGTGCCAGCAGTCCCTCCTCTGGAACAGCTAGCAATCAGCCCCAGCATTTT.

This chain joins TRBV6-2 or TRBV6-3 and TRBJ1-1; TRBD1 is a possible D gene (5 bases). The germline gives CDR1 MNHEY, CDR2 SVGEGT. The CDR3 is made up of 15 amino acids. V gave up 6 bases and J gave up 8 bases, with 22 bases separating them. DNA for the CDR3: TGTGCCAGCAGCCGTGGGGCAATTACTATCCCAGAAGCTTTCTTT. Translation: CASSRGAITIPEAFF.

The chain recombines TRBV5-5 with TRBJ2-2, with a possible D match to TRBD1 (5 bases). Trimming left V 0 bases short and J 6 bases short, with 15 bases between. The CDR3 extends over 16 amino acids. In germline, CDR1 is SGHKS, CDR2 YYEKEE (reference sequence). Here the CDR3 DNA reads TGTGCCAGCAGCTTGGTGGCAGGGAAAGGTGCCGGGGAGCTGTTTTTT. This translates into CASSLVAGKGAGELFF.

The chain combines TRBV28 with TRBJ2-7, with 7 bases aligning to TRBD1. Germline-derived CDR1 and CDR2 are MDHEN and SYDVKM. The CDR3 consists of 14 residues. The V gene end was trimmed by 6 bases and the J gene end by 5 bases; junction bases not matched to a gene: 10. CDR3 sequence (DNA): TGTGCCAGCAGGCTCCGACAGGGCCGGGACGAGCAGTACTTC. Protein product: CASRLRQGRDEQYF.